This entry lists 20 T cell receptor beta chains sequenced from one sample in a study of control samples from healthy donors and cancer patients. Profiled with immunoSEQ multiplex PCR; TCRdb holds only in-frame clones, not every one. The sample shows 150,000 or so clones, 80% to 95% of them seen only once. The sample was blood. These receptors came from a man younger than 35 in good health.

This clone showed up just a few times. The V and J genes are TRBV5-4 and TRBJ1-1, with 7 nucleotides matching TRBD1. CDR1 SGHNT and CDR2 YYREEE come from the germline V gene (reference sequence). With 4 bases clipped from V and 4 bases from J, the junction kept 1 base outside the gene matches. The CDR3 loop spans 12 amino acids. This CDR3 reads CASSGDSTEAFF. The CDR3 DNA follows: TGTGCCAGCAGCGGGGACAGCACTGAAGCTTTCTTT.

This clone was found once. The chain has TRBV5-6 and TRBJ2-2; D unclear. Trimming took 3 bases from V and 0 from J, leaving 9 bases between them. Germline CDR1 SGHDT, CDR2 YYEEEE. The CDR3 runs to 15 residues. The CDR3 region has the DNA TGTGCCAGCAGCTCATTAGGACCGAACACCGGGGAGCTGTTTTTT. This translates into CASSSLGPNTGELFF.

The gene calls are TRBV6-6 and TRBJ2-3; 14 nucleotides align to TRBD2. This CDR3 is built from 21 residues. Germline CDR1 and CDR2: MNHNY and SVGAGI (reference sequence). J was trimmed by 2 bases and V by 5 bases; bases with no gene match: 18. The CDR3 sequence is CASSPPPGTSGGPSDTDTQYF. CDR3 coding DNA: TGTGCCAGCAGTCCCCCCCCCGGGACTAGCGGGGGCCCCAGCGACACAGATACGCAGTATTTT.

The chain joins TRBV12-5 to TRBJ1-4; D perhaps matches TRBD1 (5 bases). Germline CDR1 reads LGHNT; CDR2 reads FRNRAP. V was trimmed by 1 base and J by 12 bases, leaving 12 bases between them. This CDR3 has 13 amino acids. The CDR3, as DNA: TGTGCTAGTGGTTTGGGAGGGACGATAGAACTGTTTTTT. This encodes CASGLGGTIELFF.

This chain connects TRBV6-6 to TRBJ2-7; TRBD1 aligns across 9 bases. This CDR3 is built from 16 residues. Trimming at V came to 2 bases and at J to 3 bases, leaving 8 bases not matched to a gene. Per germline, CDR1 MNHNY and CDR2 SVGAGI (reference sequence). As DNA, the CDR3 is TGTGCCAGCAGTTACGCTAGCACAGGGGGCATCTACGAGCAGTACTTC. It yields the protein CASSYASTGGIYEQYF.

This clone was detected once. This CDR3 reads CAWADRFRDSGNTIYF. The DNA for the CDR3 is TGTGCCTGGGCCGATCGATTCCGGGACAGTGGAAACACCATATATTTT. This chain uses TRBV30 with TRBJ1-3; 7 bases fit TRBD1. V shed 5 bases, J shed 3 bases, and the junction held 13 bases outside the gene matches. Germline CDR1 GTSNPN, CDR2 SVGIG (reference sequence). There are 16 residues in the CDR3. The complete variable domain, with remaining parts taken from reference TRBV30 and TRBJ1-3, reads SQTIHQWPATLVQPVGSPLSLECTVEGTSNPNLYWYRQAAGRGLQLLFYSVGIGQISSEVPQNLSASRPQDRQFILSSKKLLLSDSGFYLCAWADRFRDSGNTIYFGEGSWLTVV.

CDR3 nucleotide sequence: TGTGCCAGCAGTGTGAGTTTCTCTGGAAACACCATATATTTT. Protein product: CASSVSFSGNTIYF. The chain uses TRBV2 and TRBJ1-3; D ambiguous. The CDR3 totals 14 residues. Germline values: CDR1 SNHLY, CDR2 FYNNEI. V lost 4 bases and J 0 bases, leaving 7 bases between the germline ends.

The rearrangement links TRBV5-1 to TRBJ1-1; perhaps TRBD1 as D (5 bases). Germline CDR1 SGHRS, CDR2 YFSETQ. The CDR3 extends over 14 amino acids. With 0 bases removed from V and 4 bases from J, the gap between germline ends came to 10 bases. CDR3 sequence (DNA): TGCGCCAGCAGCTTGGGACAGCTGTCCACTGAAGCTTTCTTT. The encoded protein is CASSLGQLSTEAFF.

This chain uses TRBV5-1 with TRBJ2-1; D is ambiguous. Trimming pared 2 bases from V and 5 bases from J, leaving 17 bases between. Germline V gene lookup returns CDR1 SGHRS and CDR2 YFSETQ. This CDR3 is 16 amino acids long. The CDR3 DNA sequence: TGCGCCAGCAGCTTCAGCGTAGTCGGGCGGAACAATGAGCAGTTCTTC. Its translation: CASSFSVVGRNNEQFF.

The rearrangement links TRBV11-1 to TRBJ1-1; 7 nucleotides align to TRBD1. Losses at the gene ends were 3 bases for V and 1 base for J; bases not matched to a gene: 2. There are 14 residues in the CDR3. Germline V CDR1 and CDR2: SGHAT, FQDESV (reference sequence). CDR3 residues: CASSLTGRNTEAFF. The CDR3 DNA sequence: TGTGCCAGCAGCTTGACAGGGAGGAACACTGAAGCTTTCTTT.

V gene TRBV7-9 combines with J gene TRBJ1-1; D not certain. CDR1 and CDR2 from the germline V gene are SEHNR and FQNEAQ (reference sequence). V lost 5 bases, J lost 1 base, and 17 bases lay in between. This CDR3 has 16 amino acids. CDR3 in amino acids: CASSPGGSRRNTEAFF. The CDR3 DNA reads TGTGCCAGCAGCCCCGGCGGGTCGCGGCGGAACACTGAAGCTTTCTTT. The full variable domain, its missing parts supplied by reference TRBV7-9 and TRBJ1-1, is DTGVSQNPRHKITKRGQNVTFRCDPISEHNRLYWYRQTLGQGPEFLTYFQNEAQLEKSRLLSDRFSAERPKGSFSTLEIQRTEQGDSAMYLCASSPGGSRRNTEAFFGQGTRLTVV.

This chain connects TRBV9 to TRBJ1-2; 9 nucleotides line up with TRBD1. Germline V gives CDR1 SGDLS, CDR2 YYNGEE. CDR3 length equals 15 residues. Losses at the gene ends were 2 bases for V and 4 bases for J; bases not matched to a gene: 6. DNA for the CDR3: TGTGCCAGCAGCGTGGGTACAGGGGGCTCCTATGGCTACACCTTC. It yields the protein CASSVGTGGSYGYTF.

The chain employs TRBV27 and TRBJ1-2, with 8 bases matching TRBD1. The germline gives CDR1 MNHEY, CDR2 SMNVEV (reference sequence). Germline trimming cut 6 bases from V and 8 bases from J; bases unmatched to any gene: 8. The length of the CDR3 is 13 residues. The CDR3 nucleotides are TGTGCCAGCAGATCGGCAGGGGGCAGGGGCTACACCTTC. Translating it yields CASRSAGGRGYTF.

CDR3 DNA sequence: TGCGCCAGCAGCCAAGATCCGAGGAATACGCAGTATTTT. Its translation is CASSQDPRNTQYF. The chain joins TRBV4-1 to TRBJ2-3; D is unclear. Between the trimmed V and J ends, which lost 0 bases and 7 bases, there was a span of 8 bases. This CDR3 is built from 13 residues. Looked up from germline, CDR1 is MGHRA and CDR2 is YSYEKL.

The V gene is TRBV27, the J gene TRBJ2-6; D tentatively reads TRBD1 or TRBD2 (5 bases each). The CDR3 length is 20 residues. CDR1 and CDR2 from the germline V gene are MNHEY and SMNVEV (reference sequence). The V end lost 5 bases, the J end lost 2 bases, and 25 bases lay between the germline ends. CDR3 sequence reads: CASSNRPPGPASTGANVLTF. For the CDR3, the DNA is TGTGCCAGCAGTAACCGACCCCCGGGACCGGCCTCGACTGGGGCCAACGTCCTGACTTTC.

V and J are TRBV5-1 and TRBJ2-1, with 13 bases that match TRBD2. V dropped 5 bases and J dropped 2; count of bases not matched to a gene: 10. Germline CDR1 reads SGHRS; CDR2 reads YFSETQ. CDR3 length: 18 amino acids. CDR3 in DNA: TGCGCCAGCAGGTCCGACTACACTAGCGGGGGGGCCTACAATGAGCAGTTCTTC. Its translation is CASRSDYTSGGAYNEQFF.

V usage is TRBV5-1 and J usage is TRBJ2-1; 7 bases match TRBD2. The CDR3 covers 17 residues. J was trimmed by 0 bases and V by 4 bases; bases with no gene match: 10. Per the germline V gene, CDR1 is SGHRS and CDR2 is YFSETQ. CDR3 residues: CASSPQPSGVSYNEQFF. The DNA of the CDR3 is TGCGCCAGCAGCCCCCAACCTAGCGGAGTCTCCTACAATGAGCAGTTCTTC. Supplemented by reference TRBV5-1 and TRBJ2-1, the full variable domain reads KAGVTQTPRYLIKTRGQQVTLSCSPISGHRSVSWYQQTPGQGLQFLFEYFSETQRNKGNFPGRFSGRQFSNSRSEMNVSTLELGDSALYLCASSPQPSGVSYNEQFFGPGTRLTVL.

This clone was counted between two and nine times. The chain employs TRBV3-1 (or the pseudogene TRBV3-2) and TRBJ2-3, with 11 positions matching TRBD2. With 4 bases clipped from V and 3 bases from J, the junction kept 6 bases outside the gene matches. This CDR3 region has 16 residues. CDR1 and CDR2 from the germline V gene are LGHDT and YNNKEL (reference sequence). This chain's CDR3 is CASSRISGGGTDTQYF. CDR3 bases: TGTGCCAGCAGCCGAATTAGCGGGGGGGGAACAGATACGCAGTATTTT.

The chain couples TRBV6-5 to TRBJ1-2; D gene uncertain. Germline-derived CDR1 and CDR2 are MNHEY and SVGAGI. Trimming stripped 4 bases from V and 3 bases from J, with 9 bases between. The CDR3 extends over 13 amino acids. DNA of the CDR3: TGTGCCAGCAGTTTGATGAGAGACTATGGCTACACCTTC. Its protein product is CASSLMRDYGYTF.

The chain recombines TRBV28 with TRBJ2-1; 9 positions match TRBD1. The CDR3 contains 15 residues. CDR1 and CDR2 from the germline V gene are MDHEN and SYDVKM. V lost 4 bases to trimming and J lost 2 bases; unmatched junction nucleotides: 3. The CDR3 DNA sequence: TGTGCCAGCAGTTCCGGGACAGGGACCTACAATGAGCAGTTCTTC. Amino acids: CASSSGTGTYNEQFF.